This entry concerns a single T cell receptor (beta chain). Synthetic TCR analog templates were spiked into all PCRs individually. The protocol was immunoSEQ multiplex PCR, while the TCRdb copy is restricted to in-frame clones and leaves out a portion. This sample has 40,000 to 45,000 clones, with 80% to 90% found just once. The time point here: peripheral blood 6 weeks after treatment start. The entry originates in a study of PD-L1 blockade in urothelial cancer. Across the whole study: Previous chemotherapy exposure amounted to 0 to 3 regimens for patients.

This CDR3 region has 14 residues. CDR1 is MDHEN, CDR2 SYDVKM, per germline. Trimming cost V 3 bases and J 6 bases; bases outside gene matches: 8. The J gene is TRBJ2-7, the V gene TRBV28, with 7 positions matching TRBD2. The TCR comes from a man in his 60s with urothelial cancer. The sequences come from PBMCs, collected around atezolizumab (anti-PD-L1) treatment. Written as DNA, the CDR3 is TGTGCCAGCAGTTTCCCCAATTCGGGGGGCGAGCAGTACTTC. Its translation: CASSFPNSGGEQYF.